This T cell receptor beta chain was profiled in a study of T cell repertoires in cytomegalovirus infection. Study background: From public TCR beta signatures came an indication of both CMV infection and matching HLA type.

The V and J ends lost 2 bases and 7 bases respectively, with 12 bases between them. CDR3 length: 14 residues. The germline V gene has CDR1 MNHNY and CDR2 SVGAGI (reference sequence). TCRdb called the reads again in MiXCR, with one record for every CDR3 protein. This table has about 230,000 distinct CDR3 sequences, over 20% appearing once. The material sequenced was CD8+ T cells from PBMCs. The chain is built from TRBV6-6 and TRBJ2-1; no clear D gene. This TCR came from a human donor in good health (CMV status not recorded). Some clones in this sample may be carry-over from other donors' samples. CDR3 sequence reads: CASSYQVLTNEQFF. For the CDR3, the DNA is TGTGCCAGCAGTTACCAAGTCCTGACGAATGAGCAGTTCTTC.